These 18 T cell receptor beta chains originate from one sample sequenced in a study of Ad26.COV2.S vaccination and SARS-CoV-2 variants. Documented treatment: around 19 received Ad26.COV2.S at low or high dose, single or two shots; several received placebo; per-sample allocation not given. Samples analyzed were those drawn on day 63 after the first vaccine or placebo injection. Clones were sequenced by immunoSEQ multiplex PCR, and TCRdb holds only the in-frame ones, with some missing. The table shows 250,000 to 300,000 clones, with about 87% occurring only once. Here the sequenced sample was peripheral blood, taken in a trial of Ad26.COV2.S vaccine versus placebo. These receptors were obtained from a person between 18 and 60 years old who received the Ad26.COV2.S COVID-19 vaccine or a placebo.

This chain links TRBV4-1 with TRBJ2-1; D is ambiguous. CDR1 and CDR2 from the germline V gene are MGHRA and YSYEKL. Trimming pared 3 bases from V and 0 bases from J, leaving 9 bases between. The CDR3 loop spans 15 amino acids. CDR3 nucleotides: TGCGCCAGCAGCCAGCCCCGGAGCTCCTACAATGAGCAGTTCTTC. Residues: CASSQPRSSYNEQFF.

The V call is TRBV6-1, the J call TRBJ1-1; D not resolved. V lost 2 bases and J 1 base, leaving 5 bases between the germline ends. Germline-derived CDR1 and CDR2 are MNHNS and SASEGT. CDR3 length: 13 residues. CDR3 loop: CASSENTNTEAFF. As DNA, the CDR3 is TGTGCCAGCAGTGAAAATACGAACACTGAAGCTTTCTTT.

The chain recombines TRBV25-1 with TRBJ1-6, with TRBD1 as a possible D gene (5 bases). The V end lost 6 bases, the J end lost 9 bases, and 15 bases lay between the germline ends. CDR1 is MGHDK and CDR2 is SYGVNS in the germline V gene. The CDR3 runs to 14 residues. CDR3 in DNA: TGTGCCAGCAGCCTTATGGGACCGGGTTCACCCCTCCACTTT. Protein sequence: CASSLMGPGSPLHF.

This chain connects TRBV12-3 or TRBV12-4 to TRBJ2-3; D might be TRBD2 (6 bases). This CDR3 comprises 12 residues. Trimming left V 6 bases short and J 7 bases short, with 11 bases between. The CDR3 spells CASSRLDYTQYF. DNA for the CDR3: TGTGCCAGCAGCCGACTAGACTATACGCAGTATTTT.

The chain recombines TRBV3-1 (or the pseudogene TRBV3-2) with TRBJ2-5; tentatively, D is TRBD1 or TRBD2 (5 bases each). The V end was cut by 4 bases, the J end by 4 bases, with 16 bases between. In germline, CDR1 is LGHDT, CDR2 YNNKEL (reference sequence). This CDR3 is built from 15 residues. The CDR3 sequence: CASSPGTLPRETQYF. The CDR3 DNA is TGTGCCAGCAGCCCTGGGACCCTTCCGCGAGAGACCCAGTACTTC.

The chain has TRBV3-1 (or the pseudogene TRBV3-2) and TRBJ1-2, with 7 positions matching TRBD1. From germline, CDR1 is LGHDT and CDR2 YNNKEL (reference sequence). V gave up 0 bases and J gave up 5 bases; unmatched junction bases: 9. The CDR3 has 16 amino acids. CDR3 nucleotides: TGTGCCAGCAGCCAAGATCGACTAACAGGGGAATATGGCTACACCTTC. Translation gives CASSQDRLTGEYGYTF.

The chain links TRBV14 to TRBJ1-2; TRBD1 matches 7 bases. The V and J ends lost 0 bases and 8 bases, in that order; junction bases with no gene match: 6. Germline V gives CDR1 SGHDN, CDR2 FVKESK. The CDR3 covers 14 residues. DNA for the CDR3: TGTGCCAGCAGCCAAGATCGGCAGGGGGGAGGCTACACCTTC. Its translation is CASSQDRQGGGYTF.

The chain recombines TRBV7-8 with TRBJ2-1; TRBD1 matches 10 bases. With 1 base clipped from V and 7 bases from J, the junction kept 13 bases outside the gene matches. The CDR3 has 18 amino acids. Germline-derived CDR1 and CDR2 are SGHVS and FQNEAQ. This CDR3 is CASSLELYVGTGVNEQFF. The CDR3 coding sequence is TGTGCCAGCAGCTTAGAGCTTTATGTTGGGACAGGGGTAAATGAGCAGTTCTTC.

V usage is TRBV19 and J usage is TRBJ1-1; 10 positions match TRBD1. The CDR3 runs 14 residues. Germline lookup yields CDR1 LNHDA and CDR2 SQIVND (reference sequence). V trimming: 4 bases; J trimming: 10 bases; junction bases outside the gene matches: 9. The CDR3 loop reads CASSTGQGSRGAFF. The CDR3 nucleotides are TGTGCCAGTAGTACGGGACAGGGGTCACGCGGAGCTTTCTTT.

The V call is TRBV2, the J call TRBJ1-4; maybe TRBD1 (6 bases). CDR3 size: 13 residues. CDR1 and CDR2 (germline): SNHLY, FYNNEI. Trimming left V 8 bases short and J 3 bases short, with 10 bases between. CDR3 residues: CASYRDSNEKLFF. The CDR3 DNA reads as TGTGCCAGCTACAGGGACTCTAATGAAAAACTGTTTTTT.

V gene TRBV13 combines with J gene TRBJ2-7; no definite D call. V shed 5 bases and J shed 3 bases, with 14 bases lying between them. The CDR3 length is 14 residues. Germline V CDR1 and CDR2: PRHDT, FYEKMQ (reference sequence). The CDR3 reads CASSLRRAVYEQYF. The CDR3 DNA sequence: TGTGCCAGCAGCCTAAGAAGAGCTGTCTACGAGCAGTACTTC.

This chain connects TRBV9 to TRBJ2-1; D perhaps matches TRBD2 (6 bases). V was trimmed by 3 bases and J by 2 bases, leaving 12 bases between them. The CDR3 consists of 15 residues. CDR1 SGDLS and CDR2 YYNGEE come from the germline V gene. CDR3 sequence (DNA): TGTGCCAGCAGCGCCCGGGACTGGCCCTACAATGAGCAGTTCTTC. This encodes CASSARDWPYNEQFF.

V usage is TRBV2 and J usage is TRBJ1-5; D is perhaps TRBD1 (5 bases). The CDR3 sequence is 12 residues long. The germline gives CDR1 SNHLY, CDR2 FYNNEI. V lost 4 bases to trimming and J lost 7 bases, with 8 bases between them. DNA of the CDR3: TGTGCCAGCAGTGTGACAGCACAGCCCCAGCATTTT. This sequence encodes CASSVTAQPQHF.

The gene calls are TRBV7-2 and TRBJ1-2; D unclear. The V end lost 0 bases, the J end lost 2 bases, and 10 bases lay between the germline ends. This CDR3 is built from 15 residues. Germline V lookup: CDR1 SGHTA, CDR2 FQGNSA. CDR3 bases: TGTGCCAGCAGCTTAGCTCCAGATCTAAACTATGGCTACACCTTC. Its protein is CASSLAPDLNYGYTF.

The chain carries TRBV24-1 and TRBJ2-2; D remains unclear. Trimming stripped 3 bases from V and 3 bases from J, with 4 bases between. This CDR3 contains 13 residues. Germline V gives CDR1 KGHDR, CDR2 SFDVKD. CDR3 DNA sequence: TGTGCCACCAGTGATCGAGACACCGGGGAGCTGTTTTTT. It yields the protein CATSDRDTGELFF.

Of note for this clone: Other DNA sequences in the sample encode the same CDR3. The V gene is TRBV7-2, the J gene TRBJ2-3; TRBD2 aligns across 10 bases. V dropped 1 base and J dropped 5; count of bases not matched to a gene: 0. The CDR3 runs to 14 residues. From germline, CDR1 is SGHTA and CDR2 FQGNSA. The CDR3 reads CASSLGLAGDTQYF. The CDR3 nucleotides are TGTGCCAGCAGCTTAGGACTAGCGGGAGATACGCAGTATTTT. Combining the CDR3 with reference TRBV7-2 and TRBJ2-3 gives the whole variable domain GAGVSQSPSNKVTEKGKDVELRCDPISGHTALYWYRQSLGQGLEFLIYFQGNSAPDKSGLPSDRFSAERTGGSVSTLTIQRTQQEDSAVYLCASSLGLAGDTQYFGPGTRLTVL.

This chain links TRBV18 with TRBJ2-2; maybe TRBD1 (6 bases). This CDR3 is 13 amino acids long. V was clipped by 6 bases and J by 6 bases, with 11 bases between them. From germline, CDR1 is KGHSH and CDR2 LQKENI. CDR3: CASSYRVPGELFF. In nucleotides, the CDR3 is TGTGCCAGCTCTTACAGGGTCCCCGGGGAGCTGTTTTTT. The full variable domain, completed using reference TRBV18 and TRBJ2-2, is NAGVMQNPRHLVRRRGQEARLRCSPMKGHSHVYWYRQLPEEGLKFMVYLQKENIIDESGMPKERFSAEFPKEGPSILRIQQVVRGDSAAYFCASSYRVPGELFFGEGSRLTVL.

The chain couples TRBV5-1 to TRBJ2-1, with D unresolved. Germline lookup yields CDR1 SGHRS and CDR2 YFSETQ. V lost 1 base and J 7 bases, leaving 3 bases between the germline ends. The CDR3 is 11 amino acids. DNA of the CDR3: TGCGCCAGCAGCTTGAGGAATGAGCAGTTCTTC. Protein: CASSLRNEQFF.